The 18 T cell receptor beta chains in this list originate from one sample, sequenced in a study of CD8+CD57+ T cells in acquired aplastic anemia. It was genomic DNA that served as the template for profiling TCR beta VDJ and CDR3. One entry per CDR3 protein results from TCRdb running MiXCR on the reads. The data contain around 33,000 distinct CDR3 sequences, approximately 73% of them singletons. Sequencing was done on a sample of sorted CD4+, CD8+, or CD8+CD57+ T cells (not recorded which) from PBMCs. The receptors derive from a human donor in good health, serving as a control.

The chain uses TRBV2 and TRBJ2-5; 9 nucleotides line up with TRBD1. Germline V gene lookup returns CDR1 SNHLY and CDR2 FYNNEI. J was trimmed by 5 bases and V by 1 base; bases with no gene match: 5. This CDR3 comprises 15 residues. The CDR3: CASSEGTGEVETQYF. Here the CDR3 DNA reads TGTGCCAGCAGTGAAGGGACAGGGGAGGTGGAGACCCAGTACTTC.

The sample holds one count of this clonotype. This rearrangement joins TRBV7-2 to TRBJ1-3; TRBD1 matches 7 bases. This CDR3 contains 15 residues. Germline CDR1 reads SGHTA; CDR2 reads FQGNSA. J was trimmed by 0 bases and V by 6 bases; bases with no gene match: 5. CDR3 protein: CASRHTGVSGNTIYF. DNA for the CDR3: TGTGCCAGCAGACATACAGGGGTCTCTGGAAACACCATATATTTT.

This clonotype has a handful of counts. This chain joins TRBV25-1 and TRBJ1-1, with D possibly matching TRBD1 (6 bases). The CDR3 is 13 residues long. Trimming pared 8 bases from V and 3 bases from J, leaving 13 bases between. CDR1 is MGHDK, CDR2 SYGVNS, per germline. The DNA of the CDR3 is TGTGCCAGCGCACAGGGTTGGGACACTGAAGCTTTCTTT. Amino acid sequence: CASAQGWDTEAFF. Combining the CDR3 with reference TRBV25-1 and TRBJ1-1 gives the whole variable domain EADIYQTPRYLVIGTGKKITLECSQTMGHDKMYWYQQDPGMELHLIHYSYGVNSTEKGDLSSESTVSRIRTEHFPLTLESARPSHTSQYLCASAQGWDTEAFFGQGTRLTVV.

V gene TRBV20-1 combines with J gene TRBJ2-3, with 7 positions matching TRBD2. V lost 1 base to trimming and J lost 3 bases; unmatched junction nucleotides: 1. Per the germline V gene, CDR1 is DFQATT and CDR2 is SNEGSKA (reference sequence). There are 13 residues in the CDR3. The chain's CDR3 is CSARGGGTDTQYF. The CDR3 coding sequence is TGCAGTGCTAGAGGGGGGGGGACAGATACGCAGTATTTT.

The CDR3 region is CAISERNSYNEQFF. The CDR3 coding sequence is TGTGCCATCAGTGAACGGAACTCCTACAATGAGCAGTTCTTC. This rearrangement joins TRBV10-3 to TRBJ2-1; the D is unclear. The CDR3 is 14 amino acids. Trimming removed 3 bases from V and 0 bases from J, with 6 bases in between. CDR1 is ENHRY and CDR2 is SYGVKD in the germline V gene.

This clonotype appeared a few times. The rearrangement links TRBV25-1 to TRBJ2-7; D may be TRBD1 (6 bases). This CDR3 has 13 amino acids. Deletions cut 8 bases from V and 3 bases from J, with 14 bases between. Germline V CDR1 and CDR2: MGHDK, SYGVNS. CDR3 loop: CASGRTDSYEQYF. The CDR3 DNA sequence: TGTGCCAGCGGACGGACAGACAGCTACGAGCAGTACTTC.

The chain combines TRBV10-3 with TRBJ2-5; D may be TRBD1 or TRBD2 (5 bases each). The CDR3 runs to 13 residues. The V end lost 4 bases, the J end lost 3 bases, and 9 bases lay between the germline ends. The germline V gene encodes CDR1 ENHRY and CDR2 SYGVKD. The CDR3 reads CAISAGTEETQYF. CDR3 nucleotide sequence: TGTGCCATCAGTGCCGGGACGGAAGAGACCCAGTACTTC.

The chain joins TRBV15 to TRBJ1-5; D is unresolved. The germline V gene encodes CDR1 LNHNV and CDR2 YYDKDF (reference sequence). With 0 bases removed from V and 4 bases from J, the gap between germline ends came to 7 bases. There are 14 residues in the CDR3. The CDR3 DNA sequence: TGTGCCACCAGCAGAGATCCCGGTAATCAGCCCCAGCATTTT. Residues: CATSRDPGNQPQHF.

This chain connects TRBV9 to TRBJ2-7; 9 nucleotides line up with TRBD1. The V and J ends lost 4 bases and 2 bases, in that order; junction bases with no gene match: 10. CDR1 and CDR2 from the germline V gene are SGDLS and YYNGEE. This CDR3 is built from 16 residues. This CDR3 reads CASSQSPGQGTYEQYF. The DNA for the CDR3 is TGTGCCAGCAGCCAGAGCCCGGGACAGGGAACCTACGAGCAGTACTTC.

This clonotype occurred a few times. The rearrangement uses TRBV9 and TRBJ2-7, with 10 bases matching TRBD2. Germline V gene lookup returns CDR1 SGDLS and CDR2 YYNGEE. The J segment lost 5 bases and the V segment lost 4 bases, leaving 6 bases of the junction unmatched. The CDR3 spans 14 residues. The CDR3 nucleotides are TGTGCCAGCAGCAAAAGCGGGGGGGCCCACGAGCAGTACTTC. The encoded protein is CASSKSGGAHEQYF.

This clonotype was seen only a few times. The chain combines TRBV11-1 with TRBJ1-3, with D tentatively TRBD1 (5 bases). The CDR3 is 16 amino acids. Trimming left V 0 bases short and J 0 bases short, with 9 bases between. Germline V gene lookup returns CDR1 SGHAT and CDR2 FQDESV (reference sequence). CDR3 sequence reads: CASSLAGTSSGNTIYF. The DNA for the CDR3 is TGTGCCAGCAGCTTAGCAGGGACGAGCTCTGGAAACACCATATATTTT.

This clonotype is judged medium-sized. The genes are TRBV9 and TRBJ1-1; TRBD1 aligns across 7 bases. Germline CDR1 is SGDLS and CDR2 is YYNGEE. Trimming took 4 bases from V and 2 from J; bases not matched to a gene: 14. This CDR3 comprises 17 residues. The CDR3 nucleotides read TGTGCCAGCAGCCATAATCAGGGGGTGGAAACAAACACTGAAGCTTTCTTT. Translated, it gives CASSHNQGVETNTEAFF.

The chain recombines TRBV12-3 or TRBV12-4 with TRBJ1-5; no clear D. V was clipped by 5 bases and J by 2 bases, with 4 bases between them. This CDR3 is 12 amino acids long. The CDR3 DNA is TGTGCCAGCAGTCCTCGCAATCAGCCCCAGCATTTT. Translation: CASSPRNQPQHF.

The rearrangement joins TRBV11-3 to TRBJ1-4; TRBD1 matches 7 bases. The CDR3 length is 14 residues. Germline V gene data show CDR1 as SGHNT and CDR2 as YENEEA. The ends lost 4 bases at V and 8 bases at J; junction bases unmatched: 7. The chain's CDR3 is CASSSRTGGEKLFF. In DNA form, the CDR3 reads TGTGCCAGCAGCTCCCGGACAGGAGGGGAAAAACTGTTTTTT.

The genes are TRBV10-3 and TRBJ2-7; D is possibly TRBD1 (6 bases). CDR3 length: 14 residues. Trimming took 7 bases from V and 2 from J, leaving 15 bases between them. The V gene's germline CDR1 is ENHRY and CDR2 SYGVKD. The CDR3 coding sequence is TGTGCCATCATGCGGACAGACCACACCTACGAGCAGTACTTC. This translates into CAIMRTDHTYEQYF.

This chain connects TRBV5-8 to TRBJ2-7, with 8 bases lining up with TRBD1. V shed 4 bases and J 5 bases; nucleotides not matched to a gene: 8. The germline gives CDR1 SGHTS, CDR2 YDEGEE. CDR3 length equals 14 residues. DNA of the CDR3: TGTGCCAGCAGCCCCCTGGACAGGGCCCACGAGCAGTACTTC. Amino acid sequence: CASSPLDRAHEQYF.

This chain links TRBV29-1 with TRBJ2-2, with D unclear. V was pared by 5 bases and J by 6 bases, with 16 bases between. CDR3 length: 14 amino acids. Germline assignment: CDR1 SQVTM and CDR2 ANQGSEA. Written as DNA, the CDR3 is TGCAGCGTTATAGGGCAGAAGATTCCCGGGGAGCTGTTTTTT. This encodes CSVIGQKIPGELFF.

This rearrangement joins TRBV12-3 or TRBV12-4 to TRBJ2-1; tentative D call: TRBD1 (6 bases). Trimming removed 7 bases from V and 2 bases from J, with 12 bases in between. This CDR3 contains 14 residues. The CDR3 coding sequence is TGTGCCAGCAATCCGACAGGAGCCTACAATGAGCAGTTCTTC. This translates into CASNPTGAYNEQFF.